One and the same sample provided the 20 T cell receptor beta chains below, sequenced in a study of cytomegalovirus exposure and HLA in healthy donors. The repertoire was sequenced with immunoSEQ multiplex PCR; TCRdb's copy has only in-frame clones and lacks some. The profile covers roughly 70,000 clones, with 94% appearing a single time and roughly 1.4% taken by the ten largest. Sequenced material: PBMCs. The origin of the receptors is a man younger than 30 in good health and CMV-seropositive.

The rearrangement links TRBV4-1 to TRBJ2-3; no clear D gene. V dropped 4 bases and J dropped 0 bases, with 11 bases sitting between them. The CDR3 contains 15 residues. CDR1 is MGHRA and CDR2 is YSYEKL in the germline V gene. The CDR3 protein is CASSLQPGSTDTQYF. The DNA of the CDR3 is TGCGCCAGCAGCCTACAACCCGGGAGCACAGATACGCAGTATTTT.

The chain joins TRBV9 to TRBJ1-2; 9 bases are shared with TRBD1. Germline trimming cut 2 bases from V and 1 base from J; bases unmatched to any gene: 6. The CDR3 spans 16 residues. Germline CDR1 reads SGDLS; CDR2 reads YYNGEE. CDR3 nucleotides: TGTGCCAGCAGCGTCGGACAGGGGCTGGTTAACTATGGCTACACCTTC. This codes for CASSVGQGLVNYGYTF.

The rearrangement links TRBV5-1 to TRBJ2-1; no firm D call. The CDR3 consists of 12 residues. V gave up 6 bases and J gave up 7 bases, with 11 bases separating them. CDR1 and CDR2 (germline): SGHRS, YFSETQ. In nucleotides, the CDR3 is TGCGCCAGCACCTCAGAGGCGAATGAGCAGTTCTTC. It specifies CASTSEANEQFF.

The J gene is TRBJ2-1, the V gene TRBV7-9; 8 bases fit TRBD2. The V and J ends lost 5 bases and 2 bases, in that order; junction bases with no gene match: 8. The CDR3 spans 16 residues. Germline CDR1 SEHNR, CDR2 FQNEAQ (reference sequence). The CDR3 DNA is TGTGCCAGCAGCCCCCGACTAGCGAACGCCTACAATGAGCAGTTCTTC. This codes for CASSPRLANAYNEQFF.

The chain recombines TRBV5-6 with TRBJ2-7, with a possible D match to TRBD2 (7 bases). Germline loops: CDR1 SGHDT, CDR2 YYEEEE. The V and J ends lost 1 base and 12 bases respectively, with 14 bases between them. The CDR3 covers 12 residues. CDR3 nucleotides: TGTGCCAGCAGCTTGCGGGGGGCGATACGGTACTTC. Its translation: CASSLRGAIRYF.

CDR3 coding DNA: TGTGCCAGCAGCGGGACTAGCGGGGTTAGCTCCTACGAGCAGTACTTC. Protein: CASSGTSGVSSYEQYF. The V gene is TRBV9, the J gene TRBJ2-7; TRBD2 matches 12 bases. CDR1 is SGDLS, CDR2 YYNGEE, per germline. The CDR3 runs 16 residues. Losses at the gene ends were 3 bases for V and 0 bases for J; bases not matched to a gene: 4.

The chain uses TRBV6-5 and TRBJ1-3, with TRBD1 matching 7 bases. Per germline, CDR1 MNHEY and CDR2 SVGAGI. The CDR3 contains 15 residues. Trimming at V came to 6 bases and at J to 0 bases, leaving 5 bases not matched to a gene. DNA for the CDR3: TGTGCCAGCAGAACGGCAGGGGGCTCTGGAAACACCATATATTTT. It yields the protein CASRTAGGSGNTIYF.

The chain recombines TRBV19 with TRBJ2-5, with 10 bases identical to TRBD1. CDR3 length equals 16 residues. Germline CDR1 LNHDA, CDR2 SQIVND (reference sequence). The V gene end was trimmed by 5 bases and the J gene end by 4 bases; junction bases not matched to a gene: 10. The CDR3 loop reads CASSSRGQGSRETQYF. The CDR3 coding sequence is TGTGCCAGTAGTTCCCGGGGACAGGGGTCTCGAGAGACCCAGTACTTC.

The CDR3 reads CASSVGGSINNEQFF. DNA of the CDR3: TGTGCCAGCAGCGTTGGGGGGAGCATTAACAATGAGCAGTTCTTC. The chain is built from TRBV9 and TRBJ2-1; D possibly corresponds to TRBD2 (6 bases). This CDR3 has 15 residues. In germline, CDR1 is SGDLS, CDR2 YYNGEE. The germline V and J ends were trimmed by 2 bases and 5 bases, with 14 bases remaining between them. The full variable domain, in which reference TRBV9 and TRBJ2-1 provide the parts outside the CDR3, is DSGVTQTPKHLITATGQRVTLRCSPRSGDLSVYWYQQSLDQGLQFLIQYYNGEERAKGNILERFSAQQFPDLHSELNLSSLELGDSALYFCASSVGGSINNEQFFGPGTRLTVL.

The chain couples TRBV10-3 to TRBJ1-1, with a tentative D call TRBD1 (5 bases). The CDR3 loop spans 11 amino acids. Germline-derived CDR1 and CDR2 are ENHRY and SYGVKD. With 5 bases removed from V and 10 bases from J, the gap between germline ends came to 11 bases. This chain's CDR3 is CAISSGVAAFF. In DNA form, the CDR3 reads TGTGCCATCAGTTCGGGGGTGGCAGCTTTCTTT.

The rearrangement uses TRBV7-3 and TRBJ2-7; D unresolved. This CDR3 is built from 13 residues. V was cut by 0 bases and J by 6 bases, with 9 bases left in between. CDR1 is SGHTA, CDR2 FQGTGA, per germline. CDR3 protein: CASSLTSLSEQYF. DNA of the CDR3: TGTGCCAGCAGCTTAACTAGTCTCTCCGAGCAGTACTTC.

The J gene is TRBJ1-1, the V gene TRBV6-1; TRBD1 matches at 9 bases. This CDR3 spans 15 amino acids. Trimming took 10 bases from V and 3 from J; bases not matched to a gene: 12. Germline CDR1 MNHNS, CDR2 SASEGT. The CDR3 coding sequence is TGTGCCACCGGGACAGGGTCCACCTGGGACACTGAAGCTTTCTTT. Encoded protein: CATGTGSTWDTEAFF.

This chain uses TRBV7-2 with TRBJ1-5; D is uncertain. V was clipped by 4 bases and J by 5 bases, with 15 bases between them. This CDR3 contains 15 residues. CDR1 SGHTA and CDR2 FQGNSA come from the germline V gene. CDR3 residues: CASSSINYFDQPQHF. The CDR3 bases are TGTGCCAGCAGCTCAATTAACTATTTCGATCAGCCCCAGCATTTT.

The chain employs TRBV11-2 and TRBJ2-7, with a tentative D call TRBD1 (6 bases). From germline, CDR1 is SGHAT and CDR2 FQNNGV. Deletions cut 4 bases from V and 1 base from J, with 14 bases between. The CDR3 is 15 residues long. CDR3 nucleotide sequence: TGTGCCAGCAGCTCCCCCAAAAGGGGGTCCTACGAGCAGTACTTC. Translation gives CASSSPKRGSYEQYF.

This clone was detected only once. In the same sample, other DNA sequences code for this CDR3. Written as DNA, the CDR3 is TGTGCCAGCAGCGTAGGCCTAGCGGGAGCCTACGAGCAGTACTTC. As protein: CASSVGLAGAYEQYF. The genes are TRBV9 and TRBJ2-7; 10 bases map to TRBD2. V dropped 0 bases and J dropped 2; count of bases not matched to a gene: 2. Germline V gene lookup returns CDR1 SGDLS and CDR2 YYNGEE. The CDR3 has 15 residues. Full variable domain (outside the CDR3, taken from reference TRBV9 and TRBJ2-7): DSGVTQTPKHLITATGQRVTLRCSPRSGDLSVYWYQQSLDQGLQFLIQYYNGEERAKGNILERFSAQQFPDLHSELNLSSLELGDSALYFCASSVGLAGAYEQYFGPGTRLTVT.

This clone was recorded a few times. The V and J genes are TRBV21-1 and TRBJ1-1. TRBV21-1 is classified as a pseudogene. This CDR3 is built from 13 residues. For the CDR3, the DNA is TGTGCCAGCAGTCCGGGTGCTTACACTGAAGCTTTCTTT. This gives the protein CASSPGAYTEAFF.

The chain carries TRBV27 and TRBJ2-6; 8 positions agree with TRBD1. Germline CDR1 is MNHEY and CDR2 is SMNVEV (reference sequence). After removal of 3 bases from V and 0 bases from J, the junction contained 10 bases not matched to a gene. CDR3 size: 19 residues. This chain's CDR3 is CASSFGARQGSSGANVLTF. In nucleotides, the CDR3 is TGTGCCAGCAGTTTTGGGGCCCGACAGGGGAGCTCTGGGGCCAACGTCCTGACTTTC.

V and J are TRBV4-1 and TRBJ2-7, with 11 bases that match TRBD2. This CDR3 has 15 residues. Germline values: CDR1 MGHRA, CDR2 YSYEKL. Trimming at V came to 1 base and at J to 4 bases, leaving 3 bases not matched to a gene. In nucleotides, the CDR3 is TGCGCCAGCAGCCAAGTACTAGCGGGAGTGTACGAGCAGTACTTC. Protein sequence: CASSQVLAGVYEQYF.

This clone was counted a single time. CDR3 in amino acids: CASSPGTGGHEQYF. In DNA form, the CDR3 reads TGTGCCAGCAGTCCGGGGACAGGGGGCCACGAGCAGTACTTC. The V call is TRBV6-5, the J call TRBJ2-7, with TRBD1 matching 12 bases. Trimming took 5 bases from V and 5 from J; bases not matched to a gene: 4. The germline V gene encodes CDR1 MNHEY and CDR2 SVGAGI. The CDR3 consists of 14 residues.

The chain recombines TRBV2 with TRBJ1-4; TRBD1 might be the D (5 bases). CDR1 and CDR2 from the germline V gene are SNHLY and FYNNEI. The CDR3 loop spans 14 amino acids. V lost 6 bases and J lost 0, with 8 bases in between. For the CDR3, the DNA is TGTGCCAGCAGAGACAGCTCAACTAATGAAAAACTGTTTTTT. Encoded protein: CASRDSSTNEKLFF. The full variable domain, rest sourced from reference TRBV2 and TRBJ1-4, is EPEVTQTPSHQVTQMGQEVILRCVPISNHLYFYWYRQILGQKVEFLVSFYNNEISEKSEIFDDQFSVERPDGSNFTLKIRSTKLEDSAMYFCASRDSSTNEKLFFGSGTQLSVL.